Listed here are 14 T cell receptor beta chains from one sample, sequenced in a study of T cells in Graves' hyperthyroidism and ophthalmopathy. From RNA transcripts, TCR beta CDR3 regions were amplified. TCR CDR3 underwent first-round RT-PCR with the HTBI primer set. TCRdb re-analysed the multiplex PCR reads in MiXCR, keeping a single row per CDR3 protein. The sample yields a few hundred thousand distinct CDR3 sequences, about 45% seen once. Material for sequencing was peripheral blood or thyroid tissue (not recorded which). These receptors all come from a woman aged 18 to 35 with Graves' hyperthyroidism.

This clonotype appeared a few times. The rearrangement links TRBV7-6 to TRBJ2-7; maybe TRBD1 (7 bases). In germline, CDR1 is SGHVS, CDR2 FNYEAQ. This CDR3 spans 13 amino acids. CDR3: CATTQGGVDEQYF. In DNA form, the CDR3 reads TGTGCTACAACCCAGGGGGGTGTGGACGAGCAGTACTTC. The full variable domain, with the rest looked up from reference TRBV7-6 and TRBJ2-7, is GAGVSQSPRYKVTKRGQDVALRCDPISGHVSLYWYRQALGQGPEFLTYFNYEAQQDKSGLPNDRFSAERPEGSISTLTIQRTEQRDSAMYRCATTQGGVDEQYFGPGTRLTVT.

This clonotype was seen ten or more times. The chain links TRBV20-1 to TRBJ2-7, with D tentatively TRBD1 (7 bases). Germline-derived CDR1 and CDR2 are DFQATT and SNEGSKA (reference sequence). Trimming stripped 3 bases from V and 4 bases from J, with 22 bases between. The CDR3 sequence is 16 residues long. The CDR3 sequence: CSASRGGGVISYEQYF. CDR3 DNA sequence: TGCAGTGCTAGTCGCGGAGGGGGCGTCATCTCGTACGAGCAGTACTTC.

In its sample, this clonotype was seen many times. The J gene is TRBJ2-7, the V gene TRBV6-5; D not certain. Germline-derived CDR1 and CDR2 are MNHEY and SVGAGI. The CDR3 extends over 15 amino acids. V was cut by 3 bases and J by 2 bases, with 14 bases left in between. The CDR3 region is CASSYYGRVAYEQYF. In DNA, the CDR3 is TGTGCCAGCAGTTATTATGGCAGAGTCGCCTACGAGCAGTACTTC.

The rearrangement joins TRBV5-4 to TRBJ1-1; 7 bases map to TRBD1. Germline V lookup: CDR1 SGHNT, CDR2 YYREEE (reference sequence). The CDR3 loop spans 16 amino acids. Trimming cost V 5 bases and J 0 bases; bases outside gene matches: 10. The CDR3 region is CASSTPDRAMNTEAFF. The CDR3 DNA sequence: TGTGCCAGCAGTACTCCCGACAGGGCTATGAACACTGAAGCTTTCTTT.

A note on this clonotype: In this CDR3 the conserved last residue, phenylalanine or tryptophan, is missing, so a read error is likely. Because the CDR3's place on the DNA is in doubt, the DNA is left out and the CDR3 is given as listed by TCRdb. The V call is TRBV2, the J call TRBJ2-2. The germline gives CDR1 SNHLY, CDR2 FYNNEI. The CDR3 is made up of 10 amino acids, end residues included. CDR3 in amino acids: CASSPGTGFY.

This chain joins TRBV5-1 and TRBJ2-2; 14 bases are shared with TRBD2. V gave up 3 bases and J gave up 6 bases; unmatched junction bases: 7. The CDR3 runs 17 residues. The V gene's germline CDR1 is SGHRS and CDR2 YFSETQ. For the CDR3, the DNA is TGCGCCAGCAGCTGGGGACTAGCGGGAGTCTCAGCCGGGGAGCTGTTTTTT. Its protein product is CASSWGLAGVSAGELFF.

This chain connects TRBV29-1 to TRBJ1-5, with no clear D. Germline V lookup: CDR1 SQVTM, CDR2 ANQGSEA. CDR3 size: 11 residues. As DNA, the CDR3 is TGCAGAGGCCATGGGCCCCAGCCCCAGCATTTT. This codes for CRGHGPQPQHF.

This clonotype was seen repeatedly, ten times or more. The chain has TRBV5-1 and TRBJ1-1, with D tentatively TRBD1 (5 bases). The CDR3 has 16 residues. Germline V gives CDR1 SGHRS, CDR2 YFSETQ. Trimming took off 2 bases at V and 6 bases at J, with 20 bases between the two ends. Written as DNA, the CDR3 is TGCGCCAGCAGCTTTGGATGGGGGGAGGGGCACGCTGAAGCTTTCTTT. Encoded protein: CASSFGWGEGHAEAFF.

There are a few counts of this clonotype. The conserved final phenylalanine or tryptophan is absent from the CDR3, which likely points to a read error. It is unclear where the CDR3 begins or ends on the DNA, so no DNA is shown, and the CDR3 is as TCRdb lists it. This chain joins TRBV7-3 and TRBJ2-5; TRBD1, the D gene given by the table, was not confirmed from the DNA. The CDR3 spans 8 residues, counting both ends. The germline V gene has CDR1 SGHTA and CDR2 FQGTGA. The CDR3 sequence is CASSHRGG.

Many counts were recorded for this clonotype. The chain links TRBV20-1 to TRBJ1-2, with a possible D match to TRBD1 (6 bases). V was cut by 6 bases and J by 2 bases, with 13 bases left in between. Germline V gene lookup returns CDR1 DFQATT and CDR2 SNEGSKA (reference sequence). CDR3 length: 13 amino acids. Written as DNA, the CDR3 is TGCAGTGCGATAGAGGGGGGGAACTATGGCTACACCTTC. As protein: CSAIEGGNYGYTF.

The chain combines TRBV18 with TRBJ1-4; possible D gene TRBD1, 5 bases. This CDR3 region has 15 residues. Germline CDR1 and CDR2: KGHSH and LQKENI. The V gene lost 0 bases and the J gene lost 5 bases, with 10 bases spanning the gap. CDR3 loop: CASSPPGEGNEKLFF. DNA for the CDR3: TGTGCCAGCTCACCACCTGGTGAGGGGAATGAAAAACTGTTTTTT.

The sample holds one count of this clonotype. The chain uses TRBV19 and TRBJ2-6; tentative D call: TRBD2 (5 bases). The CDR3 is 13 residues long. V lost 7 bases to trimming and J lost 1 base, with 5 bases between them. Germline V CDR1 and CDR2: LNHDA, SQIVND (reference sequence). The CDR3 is CASTGSGANVLTF. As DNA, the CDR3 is TGTGCCAGTACGGGGTCTGGGGCCAACGTCCTGACTTTC.

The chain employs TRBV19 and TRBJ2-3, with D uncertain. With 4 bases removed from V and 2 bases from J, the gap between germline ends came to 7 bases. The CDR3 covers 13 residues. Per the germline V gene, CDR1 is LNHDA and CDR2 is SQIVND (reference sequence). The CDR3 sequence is CASSNGVTDTQYF. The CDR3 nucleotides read TGTGCCAGTAGTAACGGCGTCACAGATACGCAGTATTTT.

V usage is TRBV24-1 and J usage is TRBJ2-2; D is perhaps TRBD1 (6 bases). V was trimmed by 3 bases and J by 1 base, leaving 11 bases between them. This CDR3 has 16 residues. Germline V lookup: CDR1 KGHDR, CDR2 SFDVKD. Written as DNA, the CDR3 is TGTGCCACCAGTGATAAACCGACAGGGAACACCGGGGAGCTGTTTTTT. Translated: CATSDKPTGNTGELFF.